The 30 T cell receptor beta chains below all came from one sample that was sequenced in a study of CD8 T cells in ankylosing spondylitis. Regarding the study as a whole: What seemed typical of ankylosing spondylitis blood was a TCR beta motif built from 8 or 9 highly homologous variants.

These receptors have no identified antigens. TCRdb ran MiXCR on the 5' RACE reads and lists one entry per CDR3 protein. The sample has just under 550,000 distinct CDR3 sequences; 12% are singletons. Sample: blood, either unsorted or a sorted T cell fraction (not recorded which). These receptors all come from a male donor with ankylosing spondylitis.

This chain links TRBV20-1 with TRBJ2-4, with D possibly being TRBD1 or TRBD2 (5 bases each). Germline lookup yields CDR1 DFQATT and CDR2 SNEGSKA (reference sequence). The V gene lost 0 bases and the J gene lost 9 bases, with 24 bases spanning the gap. This CDR3 comprises 17 residues. In DNA form, the CDR3 reads TGCAGTGCTAGAGATGAAACAGGACGTACCAAACGGGGCATTCAGTACTTC. Translating gives CSARDETGRTKRGIQYF.

This clonotype was observed at least ten times. The genes are TRBV7-2 and TRBJ2-1; no definite D call. The V and J ends lost 5 bases and 1 base respectively, with 6 bases between them. The CDR3 loop spans 13 amino acids. Germline loops: CDR1 SGHTA, CDR2 FQGNSA. The CDR3 region is CASSITSYNEQFF. The CDR3 DNA sequence: TGTGCCAGCAGCATAACTTCCTACAATGAGCAGTTCTTC.

This clonotype was recorded a few times. The chain's CDR3 is CASSPSFSHYEQYV. CDR3 DNA sequence: TGCGCCAGCAGCCCCTCCTTTTCCCACTACGAGCAGTACGTC. The chain links TRBV5-1 to TRBJ2-7, with D unresolved. This CDR3 has 14 residues. V lost 4 bases, J lost 3 bases, and 14 bases lay in between. Germline loops: CDR1 SGHRS, CDR2 YFSETQ.

This clonotype was recorded many times. The chain recombines TRBV12-3 or TRBV12-4 with TRBJ1-1; D remains unclear. Trimming took off 5 bases at V and 5 bases at J, with 6 bases between the two ends. This CDR3 region has 11 residues. The CDR3 sequence: CASSLGTEAFF. The CDR3 DNA is TGTGCCAGCAGTCTGGGGACTGAAGCTTTCTTT.

The chain uses TRBV14 and TRBJ1-6; D might be TRBD1 (5 bases). The CDR3 consists of 15 residues. Trimming took 4 bases from V and 8 from J, leaving 15 bases between them. Looked up from germline, CDR1 is SGHDN and CDR2 is FVKESK. CDR3 protein: CASSLQAPGYSPLHF. As DNA, the CDR3 is TGTGCCAGCAGCCTACAGGCCCCCGGCTATTCACCCCTCCACTTT.

This rearrangement joins TRBV24-1 to TRBJ2-1, with a possible D match to TRBD2 (6 bases). V was shortened by 5 bases and J by 9 bases, with 10 bases between the two germline ends. In germline, CDR1 is KGHDR, CDR2 SFDVKD. The length of the CDR3 is 12 residues. For the CDR3, the DNA is TGTGCCACCAGTGGACCGGGAGCTGAGCAGTTCTTC. This translates into CATSGPGAEQFF.

This chain connects TRBV20-1 to TRBJ2-1; 8 bases agree with TRBD2. The CDR3 is 14 residues long. Germline V gene sequence: CDR1 DFQATT, CDR2 SNEGSKA (reference sequence). V shed 6 bases and J 7 bases; nucleotides not matched to a gene: 11. CDR3 in amino acids: CSAPPGGAENEQFF. In DNA form, the CDR3 reads TGCAGTGCCCCCCCGGGGGGGGCTGAGAATGAGCAGTTCTTC.

This clonotype was recorded many times. CDR3 in amino acids: CASGSNEGFTQYF. In DNA form, the CDR3 reads TGCGCCAGCGGATCTAATGAGGGGTTTACGCAGTATTTT. The chain carries TRBV10-2 and TRBJ2-3; D is tentatively TRBD1 or TRBD2 (5 bases each). Germline CDR1 reads WSHSY; CDR2 reads SAAADI. The germline V and J ends were trimmed by 8 bases and 8 bases, with 17 bases remaining between them. This CDR3 is 13 amino acids long.

This clonotype came up a few times. The CDR3 loop reads CASSQDAASGARAFF. The DNA of the CDR3 is TGCGCCAGCAGCCAAGATGCGGCCTCAGGGGCACGAGCTTTCTTT. This rearrangement joins TRBV4-1 to TRBJ1-1; D is perhaps TRBD1 (6 bases). V was cut by 0 bases and J by 10 bases, with 18 bases left in between. From germline, CDR1 is MGHRA and CDR2 YSYEKL. CDR3 length: 15 residues.

This clonotype has only a few counts. The CDR3 region has the DNA TGTGCCAGCAGCCCCGGGACTTCTACCACTAGCACAGATACGCAGTATTTT. Translating gives CASSPGTSTTSTDTQYF. The chain carries TRBV11-3 and TRBJ2-3; a possible D gene is TRBD2 (6 bases). In germline, CDR1 is SGHNT, CDR2 YENEEA. Deletions cut 5 bases from V and 0 bases from J, with 18 bases between. The length of the CDR3 is 17 residues.

V and J are TRBV29-1 and TRBJ2-1; a weak D match, TRBD1 (6 bases). The CDR3 covers 13 residues. Germline loops: CDR1 SQVTM, CDR2 ANQGSEA. The V gene lost 3 bases and the J gene lost 5 bases, with 11 bases spanning the gap. CDR3 DNA: TGCAGCGTTGATAAAGGGACAAACAATGAGCAGTTCTTC. Amino acids: CSVDKGTNNEQFF.

The chain couples TRBV15 to TRBJ2-5, with D uncertain. The CDR3 contains 15 residues. V lost 0 bases and J 3 bases, leaving 11 bases between the germline ends. Germline-derived CDR1 and CDR2 are LNHNV and YYDKDF (reference sequence). This CDR3 is CATSREGRTEETQYF. CDR3 coding DNA: TGTGCCACCAGCAGAGAAGGACGGACCGAAGAGACCCAGTACTTC. Drawing the rest from reference TRBV15 and TRBJ2-5, the complete variable domain is DAMVIQNPRYQVTQFGKPVTLSCSQTLNHNVMYWYQQKSSQAPKLLFHYYDKDFNNEADTPDNFQSRRPNTSFCFLDIRSPGLGDTAMYLCATSREGRTEETQYFGPGTRLLVL.

This clonotype has more than one count but fewer than ten. V gene TRBV9 combines with J gene TRBJ2-2; D perhaps matches TRBD2 (6 bases). Germline lookup yields CDR1 SGDLS and CDR2 YYNGEE. The V and J ends lost 3 bases and 6 bases respectively, with 9 bases between them. The CDR3 is 13 residues long. CDR3 residues: CASSGASAGELFF. CDR3 DNA: TGTGCCAGCAGCGGGGCTAGCGCCGGGGAGCTGTTTTTT.

The chain couples TRBV28 to TRBJ1-2, with TRBD1 as a possible D gene (6 bases). The CDR3 extends over 14 amino acids. Germline V gene sequence: CDR1 MDHEN, CDR2 SYDVKM. Trimming pared 2 bases from V and 6 bases from J, leaving 13 bases between. CDR3 nucleotide sequence: TGTGCCAGCAGTTTAGCACAGGGTACGAATGGCTACACCTTC. Amino acid sequence: CASSLAQGTNGYTF.

In this sample, this clonotype turned up a few times. The V call is TRBV5-6, the J call TRBJ1-2; D gene unclear. From germline, CDR1 is SGHDT and CDR2 YYEEEE. Trimming took off 1 base at V and 9 bases at J, with 16 bases between the two ends. There are 14 residues in the CDR3. The CDR3 coding sequence is TGTGCCAGCAGCTTGACGCGGGCGAGTAGGAGCTACACCTTC. Translating it yields CASSLTRASRSYTF.

The V call is TRBV3-1, the J call TRBJ2-1; 9 bases are a match to TRBD2. Germline trimming cut 1 base from V and 7 bases from J; bases unmatched to any gene: 5. Germline CDR1 LGHDT, CDR2 YNNKEL (reference sequence). The CDR3 length is 15 residues. The CDR3 loop reads CASSQGIAGENEQFF. The CDR3 DNA is TGTGCCAGCAGCCAAGGGATAGCGGGAGAGAATGAGCAGTTCTTC.

The genes are TRBV18 and TRBJ2-2; D is ambiguous. The germline V gene has CDR1 KGHSH and CDR2 LQKENI. The CDR3 spans 17 residues. V was trimmed by 0 bases and J by 0 bases, leaving 11 bases between them. The CDR3 region has the DNA TGTGCCAGCTCACCACCGATGGATACTACGAACACCGGGGAGCTGTTTTTT. It codes for CASSPPMDTTNTGELFF.

This clonotype was detected only a few times. The chain combines TRBV7-8 with TRBJ2-2; D might be TRBD2 (6 bases). The CDR3 loop spans 16 amino acids. V was pared by 4 bases and J by 5 bases, with 17 bases between. Germline V gene lookup returns CDR1 SGHVS and CDR2 FQNEAQ. CDR3 residues: CASSSEGLPVTGELFF. As DNA, the CDR3 is TGTGCCAGCAGCTCAGAGGGACTCCCGGTGACCGGGGAGCTGTTTTTT.

This clonotype appeared a few times. The rearrangement uses TRBV18 and TRBJ2-7, with D tentatively TRBD2 (6 bases). V was pared by 1 base and J by 7 bases, with 8 bases between. Looked up from germline, CDR1 is KGHSH and CDR2 is LQKENI. This CDR3 spans 12 amino acids. The CDR3 nucleotides are TGTGCCAGCTCACCACGCGGGAATGAGCAGTACTTC. This encodes CASSPRGNEQYF.

This clonotype was detected only a few times. V is TRBV7-2 and J is TRBJ2-5, with D perhaps given as TRBD1 or TRBD2 (5 bases each). V was trimmed by 3 bases and J by 5 bases, leaving 7 bases between them. Germline V CDR1 and CDR2: SGHTA, FQGNSA. The CDR3 length is 12 residues. CDR3 protein: CASSFGTETQYF. The CDR3 DNA follows: TGTGCCAGCAGCTTTGGGACCGAGACCCAGTACTTC.

V is TRBV11-3 and J is TRBJ2-5, with D tentatively TRBD1 or TRBD2 (6 bases each). The germline CDR1 and CDR2 sequences are SGHNT and YENEEA. CDR3 size: 16 residues. Trimming stripped 1 base from V and 4 bases from J, with 16 bases between. For the CDR3, the DNA is TGTGCCAGCAGCTTAGTCCTGGGGGGCCGCGGAGAGACCCAGTACTTC. Translated, it gives CASSLVLGGRGETQYF.

This clonotype came up a few times. The chain links TRBV2 to TRBJ2-5; TRBD2 matches at 7 bases. CDR1 and CDR2 from the germline V gene are SNHLY and FYNNEI. The CDR3 runs to 14 residues. V shed 4 bases, J shed 2 bases, and the junction held 4 bases outside the gene matches. The CDR3 here is CASSGGRVQETQYF. The CDR3 nucleotides are TGTGCCAGCAGTGGTGGGAGGGTTCAAGAGACCCAGTACTTC.

In this sample, this clonotype turned up a few times. This chain links TRBV20-1 with TRBJ2-7; D may be TRBD2 (6 bases). The CDR3 has 15 amino acids. CDR1 DFQATT and CDR2 SNEGSKA come from the germline V gene (reference sequence). The germline V and J ends were trimmed by 0 bases and 3 bases, with 15 bases remaining between them. In DNA form, the CDR3 reads TGCAGTGCTAGAGAACTGGGGGGTGCGGGCTACGAGCAGTACTTC. Its translation: CSARELGGAGYEQYF.

This clonotype was observed many times. The gene calls are TRBV5-1 and TRBJ2-5; D could derive from TRBD1 or TRBD2 (5 bases each). V was pared by 0 bases and J by 4 bases, with 13 bases between. Germline CDR1 reads SGHRS; CDR2 reads YFSETQ. CDR3 size: 15 residues. For the CDR3, the DNA is TGCGCCAGCAGCTTGGGTATGGGGGTCGGAGAGACCCAGTACTTC. It is translated as CASSLGMGVGETQYF. Variable domain in full (rest from reference TRBV5-1 and TRBJ2-5): KAGVTQTPRYLIKTRGQQVTLSCSPISGHRSVSWYQQTPGQGLQFLFEYFSETQRNKGNFPGRFSGRQFSNSRSEMNVSTLELGDSALYLCASSLGMGVGETQYFGPGTRLLVL.

The gene calls are TRBV7-8 and TRBJ2-4; D is unclear. The V gene's germline CDR1 is SGHVS and CDR2 FQNEAQ. Deletions cut 7 bases from V and 1 base from J, with 20 bases between. This CDR3 region has 17 residues. The CDR3 DNA reads TGTGCCAGCACCCCGATAGGGTACTCCTCGGCCAAAAACATTCAGTACTTC. It yields the protein CASTPIGYSSAKNIQYF.

V usage is TRBV7-2 and J usage is TRBJ2-1, with D possibly being TRBD1 (6 bases). Trimming removed 1 base at V and 9 bases at J, with 13 bases between. This CDR3 has 14 residues. The germline V gene encodes CDR1 SGHTA and CDR2 FQGNSA. The CDR3 region is CASSLGVNRAEQFF. CDR3 nucleotides: TGTGCCAGCAGCTTAGGGGTCAACAGGGCTGAGCAGTTCTTC.

This clonotype was counted ten times or more. In DNA, the CDR3 is TGTGCCAGCAGCTTAGCCAGGGACCCTGGTCAGCCCCAGCATTTT. It translates to CASSLARDPGQPQHF. The rearrangement links TRBV7-2 to TRBJ1-5; the D gene is possibly TRBD1 (5 bases). Germline CDR1 reads SGHTA; CDR2 reads FQGNSA. There are 15 residues in the CDR3. V lost 0 bases and J 6 bases, leaving 12 bases between the germline ends.

This clonotype was seen only once. The chain carries TRBV2 and TRBJ2-7; 7 nucleotides align to TRBD2. Germline V gives CDR1 SNHLY, CDR2 FYNNEI. V dropped 8 bases and J dropped 6; count of bases not matched to a gene: 10. The CDR3 spans 13 residues. This chain's CDR3 is CASLGGSPGEQYF. CDR3 bases: TGTGCCAGCCTCGGGGGGAGTCCGGGCGAGCAGTACTTC. Drawing the rest from reference TRBV2 and TRBJ2-7, the complete variable domain is EPEVTQTPSHQVTQMGQEVILRCVPISNHLYFYWYRQILGQKVEFLVSFYNNEISEKSEIFDDQFSVERPDGSNFTLKIRSTKLEDSAMYFCASLGGSPGEQYFGPGTRLTVT.

The chain is built from TRBV5-1 and TRBJ1-2; 9 bases are a match to TRBD1. Germline CDR1 reads SGHRS; CDR2 reads YFSETQ. V lost 4 bases, J lost 4 bases, and 14 bases stayed unmatched. The CDR3 sequence is 17 residues long. The CDR3 here is CASSPQYRQGDLYGYTF. The CDR3 DNA is TGCGCCAGCAGCCCTCAATACCGACAGGGGGATCTCTATGGCTACACCTTC.

The genes are TRBV3-1 and TRBJ1-5, with a weak D call TRBD1 (6 bases). CDR3 length: 15 amino acids. Germline CDR1 is LGHDT and CDR2 is YNNKEL (reference sequence). Trimming removed 5 bases at V and 8 bases at J, with 19 bases between. CDR3 residues: CASSSRTARNEPQHF. DNA of the CDR3: TGTGCCAGCAGCTCAAGGACAGCTCGGAATGAGCCCCAGCATTTT.